This T cell receptor beta chain was recovered during a study of blood T cell repertoires in COVID-19. The overall study: The origin of the acute and convalescent COVID-19 samples was the United States, Italy and Spain. T cells, B-cell-depleted T cells, or PBMCs supplied cDNA or gDNA.

V was pared by 0 bases and J by 6 bases, with 10 bases of the junction left unmatched. The CDR3 has 17 residues. Germline V lookup: CDR1 LGHNA, CDR2 YSLEER. Original methodology: Cell counts per sample came from amplifying reference gene primers. Data came from immunoSEQ multiplex PCR; TCRdb stores just in-frame clones and leaves some out. The D gene and trimming were derived from the DNA, and the V and J assignments and clone size from that table. The table has more than 150,000 clones, around 87% seen once. Donors in Cohort 3 who had recovered were those with two negative PCRs, healthcare professional clearance, or resolution of their symptoms.

Sequenced input: PBMCs or T cells enriched from blood (not recorded which). The rearrangement joins TRBV4-3 to TRBJ1-2; 10 nucleotides match TRBD1. The TCR sequence derives from a woman in her twenties or thirties who had recovered from COVID-19. The CDR3 DNA is TGCGCCAGCAGCCAAGATTGGGACGGGACAGGGGTGAATGGCTACACCTTC. Translating gives CASSQDWDGTGVNGYTF.